One and the same sample provided the 17 T cell receptor beta chains below, sequenced in a study of regulatory T cells in long-lasting Graves disease (TCRdb year 2021). Library preparation used multiplex PCR. Reads for this sample came from an Illumina HiSeq 4000. TCR beta libraries were built with iRepertoire HTBI primers and Arm-PCR amplification of CDR3 regions. In TCRdb, the public reads were trimmed at Q25 with fastp and aligned with MiXCR, with productive beta chains retained. Entries that share a CDR3 protein sequence are merged under the most common genes and DNA. The sample table shows 400,000 to 500,000 distinct CDR3 sequences, and 15% are seen once. About 8.2% of the sample belongs to the ten largest clones. The sample's time point label, in plain terms: newly diagnosed GD, antithyroid drugs for less than 3 months. For both TCR sequencing and RNA sequencing, RNA was extracted from PBMCs using TRIzol.

The same sample was also studied in work on T cells in Graves' hyperthyroidism and ophthalmopathy.

The sample in question was peripheral blood mononuclear cells (PBMCs), obtained at new diagnosis, from a patient treated with antithyroid drugs. The receptors stem from a middle-aged woman with Graves disease. Donor details come from another sample of the same person, matched by shared clones.

A remark on this clonotype: A much bigger clone sits one base away, suggesting this may be a read error. The chain combines TRBV6-1 with TRBJ2-1, with 7 bases matching TRBD1. The trim removed 11 bases at V and 5 bases at J, leaving 6 bases unmatched. The germline V gene has CDR1 MNHNS and CDR2 SASEGT. This CDR3 region has 12 residues. This chain's CDR3 is CAAGQAHNEQFF. Written as DNA, the CDR3 is TGTGCCGCCGGACAGGCGCACAATGAGCAGTTCTTC.

The gene calls are TRBV7-6 and TRBJ2-7; 7 bases fit TRBD2. Germline loops: CDR1 SGHVS, CDR2 FNYEAQ. The CDR3 extends over 15 amino acids. V lost 3 bases and J lost 7; bases outside the gene matches: 12. This chain's CDR3 is CASSFGAGPYQEQYF. The CDR3 region has the DNA TGTGCCAGCAGCTTCGGAGCGGGACCCTATCAGGAGCAGTACTTC.

This clonotype was seen at least ten times. The chain recombines TRBV9 with TRBJ2-5, with TRBD1 matching over 8 bases. Germline V lookup: CDR1 SGDLS, CDR2 YYNGEE. This CDR3 has 16 amino acids. Unmatched junction bases numbered 12, after V lost 3 bases and J lost 5 bases. CDR3 residues: CASSGERQGMGETQYF. Here the CDR3 DNA reads TGTGCCAGCAGCGGTGAGCGACAGGGGATGGGGGAGACCCAGTACTTC. Using reference TRBV9 and TRBJ2-5 for the parts outside the CDR3, the full variable domain is DSGVTQTPKHLITATGQRVTLRCSPRSGDLSVYWYQQSLDQGLQFLIQYYNGEERAKGNILERFSAQQFPDLHSELNLSSLELGDSALYFCASSGERQGMGETQYFGPGTRLLVL.

The J gene is TRBJ2-7, the V gene TRBV6-5, with a possible D match to TRBD2 (6 bases). CDR1 MNHEY and CDR2 SVGAGI come from the germline V gene. CDR3 length: 15 amino acids. Trimming took off 3 bases at V and 1 base at J, with 13 bases between the two ends. The CDR3 region has the DNA TGTGCCAGCAGTTATTCCGGGACTCCGTCCTACGAGCAGTACTTC. The encoded protein is CASSYSGTPSYEQYF.

This clonotype was seen repeatedly, ten times or more. The chain uses TRBV28 and TRBJ2-4; D gene ambiguous. V lost 2 bases and J 6 bases, leaving 5 bases between the germline ends. The germline V gene encodes CDR1 MDHEN and CDR2 SYDVKM. The CDR3 length is 12 residues. The CDR3 nucleotides read TGTGCCAGCAGTTTAGTGGGAAACATTCAGTACTTC. This translates into CASSLVGNIQYF.

This clonotype showed up many times. The chain couples TRBV30 to TRBJ2-7; 8 bases align to TRBD2. The CDR3 sequence is 14 residues long. Germline CDR1 is GTSNPN and CDR2 is SVGIG (reference sequence). V was pared by 0 bases and J by 6 bases, with 7 bases of the junction left unmatched. CDR3 in amino acids: CAWSVGTSIREQYF. CDR3 coding DNA: TGTGCCTGGAGTGTAGGGACTAGTATCCGCGAGCAGTACTTC. Supplemented by reference TRBV30 and TRBJ2-7, the full variable domain reads SQTIHQWPATLVQPVGSPLSLECTVEGTSNPNLYWYRQAAGRGLQLLFYSVGIGQISSEVPQNLSASRPQDRQFILSSKKLLLSDSGFYLCAWSVGTSIREQYFGPGTRLTVT.

The sample holds many counts of this clonotype. The rearrangement uses TRBV3-1 and TRBJ1-1; D perhaps matches TRBD1 (5 bases). The germline gives CDR1 LGHDT, CDR2 YNNKEL (reference sequence). The CDR3 is 12 residues long. V was clipped by 1 base and J by 5 bases, with 5 bases between them. CDR3 nucleotide sequence: TGTGCCAGCAGCCAAGGGGGGACTGAAGCTTTCTTT. Translated, it gives CASSQGGTEAFF.

This clonotype was counted many times. The rearrangement uses TRBV3-1 and TRBJ1-3, with TRBD1 as a possible D gene (6 bases). The germline V and J ends were trimmed by 4 bases and 0 bases, with 13 bases remaining between them. Germline-derived CDR1 and CDR2 are LGHDT and YNNKEL (reference sequence). The CDR3 is 16 amino acids. The CDR3, as DNA: TGTGCCAGCAGCCGAAGCCAGGGGAGCTCTGGAAACACCATATATTTT. This encodes CASSRSQGSSGNTIYF.

In this sample, this clonotype turned up many times. J is TRBJ2-7 and V is TRBV18; 9 bases agree with TRBD1. The CDR3 has 14 residues. Germline-derived CDR1 and CDR2 are KGHSH and LQKENI. The V segment lost 3 bases and the J segment 6 bases; nucleotides outside the gene matches: 6. The CDR3 DNA follows: TGTGCCAGCTCACCGGGACAGGGTCTGGGCGAGCAGTACTTC. Translated, it gives CASSPGQGLGEQYF.

This clonotype was seen ten or more times. The rearrangement joins TRBV9 to TRBJ2-2; 8 positions match TRBD1. This CDR3 is 17 amino acids long. The junction had 10 bases not matched to a gene; V was cut back by 4 bases and J by 2 bases. Germline V lookup: CDR1 SGDLS, CDR2 YYNGEE. The CDR3: CASSPTSRGLNTGELFF. CDR3 bases: TGTGCCAGCAGCCCCACAAGCAGGGGGCTTAACACCGGGGAGCTGTTTTTT.

This clonotype has a count of ten or more. One end of the junction does not line up with germline, which may come from a read error. The chain links TRBV6-2 or TRBV6-3 to TRBJ2-7, with D perhaps TRBD2 (5 bases). The CDR3 is 14 amino acids. Germline assignment: CDR1 MNHEY and CDR2 SVGEGT. CDR3 amino acids: CASSYSLISGVLHF. CDR3 in DNA: TGTGCCAGCAGTTACTCTCTGATATCCGGGGTTCTACACTTC.

This clonotype was observed at least ten times. The rearrangement joins TRBV28 to TRBJ1-5; possibly TRBD1 for D (5 bases). V was shortened by 6 bases and J by 2 bases, with 17 bases between the two germline ends. This CDR3 has 16 residues. Looked up from germline, CDR1 is MDHEN and CDR2 is SYDVKM. CDR3 sequence: CASSKNEGPGNQPQHF. Here the CDR3 DNA reads TGTGCCAGCAGCAAGAACGAGGGGCCGGGCAATCAGCCCCAGCATTTT.

The rearrangement uses TRBV7-8 and TRBJ2-3, with 14 bases that match TRBD2. Per the germline V gene, CDR1 is SGHVS and CDR2 is FQNEAQ. The trim removed 4 bases at V and 5 bases at J, leaving 2 bases unmatched. The CDR3 extends over 15 amino acids. For the CDR3, the DNA is TGTGCCAGCAGCTGGGGACTAGCGGGAGAAGATACGCAGTATTTT. It yields the protein CASSWGLAGEDTQYF.

This clonotype has ten or more counts. J is TRBJ2-5 and V is TRBV6-1; D may match TRBD1 or TRBD2 (5 bases each). Germline V gives CDR1 MNHNS, CDR2 SASEGT. Trimming left V 1 base short and J 2 bases short, with 11 bases between. CDR3 length: 15 amino acids. The CDR3 DNA follows: TGTGCCAGCAGTGAAGTCGGGACCAATCAAGAGACCCAGTACTTC. Translation gives CASSEVGTNQETQYF.

A single count supports this clonotype. The chain carries TRBV2 and TRBJ1-6, with 10 bases lining up with TRBD1. The trim removed 7 bases at V and 10 bases at J, leaving 4 bases unmatched. Germline lookup yields CDR1 SNHLY and CDR2 FYNNEI. CDR3 length equals 13 residues. DNA of the CDR3: TGTGCCAGCAAGGGACAGGGGAAATCACCCCTCCACTTT. Protein sequence: CASKGQGKSPLHF. Filled out from reference TRBV2 and TRBJ1-6, the complete variable domain reads EPEVTQTPSHQVTQMGQEVILRCVPISNHLYFYWYRQILGQKVEFLVSFYNNEISEKSEIFDDQFSVERPDGSNFTLKIRSTKLEDSAMYFCASKGQGKSPLHFGNGTRLTVT.

The table lists this clonotype with a few counts. CDR3 DNA: TGTGCCAGCAGTTACCCCGGGACACCGTACAATGAGCAGTTCTTC. This sequence encodes CASSYPGTPYNEQFF. V gene TRBV6-2 or TRBV6-3 combines with J gene TRBJ2-1, with D tentatively TRBD1 (6 bases). This CDR3 region has 15 residues. CDR1 is MNHEY, CDR2 SVGEGT, per germline. V dropped 2 bases and J dropped 4 bases, with 12 bases sitting between them.

This clonotype was detected a few times. An end of the junction does not agree with germline; a read error may underlie this. The genes are TRBV19 and TRBJ2-5; 10 nucleotides line up with TRBD1. Germline V gene sequence: CDR1 LNHDA, CDR2 SQIVND (reference sequence). The CDR3 runs 18 residues. CDR3 sequence (DNA): TGTGCCAGCACCCCCCAACCGGGACAGGGGCTTCTTTTCCCTCCTCGTGTCTTC. Translation gives CASTPQPGQGLLFPPRVF.